This paragraph reports one T cell receptor (beta chain). It was with 60 Vbeta and 13 Jbeta primers that the PCR ran. In the original analysis: An analysis performed later counted 81 million or so unique TCR beta chains (roughly 11 million of them shared). The assay was immunoSEQ multiplex PCR, and TCRdb's table has in-frame clones only and misses some. V, J and clone size reflect that table, while D and trimming were determined from the DNA. This sample has 150,000 to 200,000 clones, with approximately 81% found just once. The source of the sample is a study of cytomegalovirus exposure and HLA in healthy donors. The V and J ends lost 0 bases and 13 bases, in that order; junction bases with no gene match: 9. The germline CDR1 and CDR2 sequences are LGHNA and YSLEER. CDR3 length: 15 residues.

The source is a woman aged 25 to 39 in good health and CMV-seronegative. Specimen: PBMCs. The chain uses TRBV4-3 and TRBJ2-1, with 10 nucleotides matching TRBD2. This CDR3 reads CASSQEGLAGAGQFF. Written as DNA, the CDR3 is TGCGCCAGCAGCCAAGAGGGTCTAGCGGGAGCGGGTCAGTTCTTC.